This TCR beta chain was captured in a study of graft-versus-host responses after intestinal transplantation (dated by TCRdb to 2020 to 2022). Looking at the study overall: Recipients received multivisceral, liver-intestinal, or isolated intestinal transplants. After intestinal transplantation, graft-versus-host and host-versus-graft alloreactive T cell clones in the graft, circulation and bone marrow were tracked using bulk TCR-beta CDR3 sequencing. Alloreactive clones were identified by sequencing pre-transplant mixed lymphocyte reaction products and comparing them with unstimulated pre-transplant donor and recipient T cells. Samples from a few later patients were sequenced in-house on an Illumina MiSeq with MiXCR processing rather than by the commercial service. All recipients received anti-thymocyte globulin induction followed by maintenance tacrolimus and steroids for about three years. A cohort of about two dozen intestinal transplant recipients, including one retransplant, was enrolled, and 3 patients lacking pretransplant specimens were excluded. Donor T cell macrochimerism was defined as a peak of at least 4% donor T cells among recipient peripheral blood mononuclear cells.

V is pared back by 6 bases and J by 3 bases, with 9 bases lying between the germline termini. Measured from the cysteine to the phenylalanine, the CDR3 is 11 residues long. CDR3 DNA only is kept here, 33 bases in frame from base 1. CDR1 DFQATT and CDR2 SNEGSKA were looked up in the germline V gene (reference sequence). The full study reports these points: In the allografts of patients with donor T cell macrochimerism, GvH to HvG T cell clonal ratios were high. Early after transplant, peak levels of circulating GvH clones were found to be associated with declines in HvG clones. GvH clones turned up in recipient bone marrow, with some appearing earlier in ileal mucosa or blood, a pattern consistent with an intestinal mucosal origin. The conclusions were limited by the relatively low number and heterogeneity of the intestinal transplant patients.

The protocol used for the library was the immunoSEQ multiplex PCR assay. For most patients, genomic DNA was isolated using the Qiagen DNeasy Blood and Tissue Kit and was shipped frozen to Adaptive Biotechnologies for TCR sequencing. For most patients, high-throughput TCR-beta CDR3 sequencing of genomic DNA was performed by Adaptive Biotechnologies. The study's own analysis went as follows. TCR sequencing data for 18 patients were retrieved from Adaptive's ImmunoSEQ software; a few other patients were processed with MiXCR and VDJtools. To correct CD4 versus CD8 sorting errors, any sequence found in both subsets at a frequency ratio below 5:1 was removed. Because the origin of CDR3 nucleotide sequences shared between donor and recipient could not be assigned, those sequences were removed. To count as alloreactive, a clone needed at least 2-fold expansion over unstimulated cells and a minimum CFSE-low frequency of 0.002% (template counts) or 0.001% (read counts). Clones were considered mappable if detected in sequenced pre-transplant spleen, lymph node, or MLR CFSE-low populations of the donor or recipient. The cumulative frequency of alloreactive clones was calculated as a percentage of all sequences, weighted by copy number. TCRdb's version of the immuneACCESS table is confined to in-frame rearrangements and falls short of the full clone set. An unresolved V gene accounts for under half of the shortfall where checked; the remainder is of unknown origin. V and J calls and clone size are copied from that table; D and trimming were computed from the DNA. This sample holds roughly 92,000 clones; under 90% were observed only once. The top ten constitute 0.11% of the sample.

This clone was detected only once. Its antigen specificity is not known. Per-base quality was not reported, and no clone a single base away is much larger than it. This sample's time point label indicates: cells obtained before transplantation from donor or recipient. CD3+CD4+ and CD3+CD8+ populations were FACS-sorted from unstimulated pre-transplant donor and recipient cells taken from spleen or lymph nodes. The receptor comes from a human donor who received an intestinal transplant. Recombination joined TRBV20-1 with TRBJ2-7; there is no confident call for the D gene. The sequencing here drew on unstimulated CD4+ T cells sorted from spleen or lymph node cells, taken before intestinal transplant. The DNA sequence is as follows: TGCAGTGCCCCCTTATACTACGAGCAGTACTTC. This codes for CSAPLYYEQYF.